The present entry profiles one T cell receptor (beta chain) with its context. Its specificity is unknown. The entry originates in a study of blood T cells in healthy people across ages. Study results and limitations: Measured against age, TCR beta diversity per million T cells decreased in a roughly linear manner.

PCR was performed a second time for 7 to 11 cycles using a sample-barcoded 5' primer and a J-beta primer mix. One entry per CDR3 protein, called by TCRdb with MiXCR from the 5' RACE reads. The sample contains about 510,000 distinct CDR3 sequences, about 25% of which appear only once. The germline V gene has CDR1 ENHRY and CDR2 SYGVKD. Trimming stripped 3 bases from V and 0 bases from J, with 6 bases between. The CDR3 consists of 14 residues. The same sample was also studied in work on T cells of mothers and their children. That source reports: Donors were a few healthy Caucasian mothers and their six children. Mothers yielded over 8 million CDR3 reads, children some 3 million each.

Material for sequencing was blood. The chain has TRBV10-3 and TRBJ1-5; D is undetermined. The clonotype was recovered from a boy aged 2 to 10 in good health. The DNA of the CDR3 is TGTGCCATCAGTGATGTGGTTAGCAATCAGCCCCAGCATTTT. This sequence encodes CAISDVVSNQPQHF.